The 32 T cell receptor beta chains below all came from one sample that was sequenced in a study of CD8+CD57+ T cells in acquired aplastic anemia (dated by TCRdb to 2016 to 2019). Instrument used: Illumina HiSeq 2000. Profiling of TCR beta VDJ combinations and CDR3 sequences used genomic DNA as the template. TCRdb reprocessed the public reads (quality trimming at Q25 with fastp, clone calling with MiXCR) and kept in-frame beta chains. Every entry covers one CDR3 protein and lists the most common genes and DNA from its rows. Here the sample has hundreds of thousands of distinct CDR3 sequences; 45% to 65% occur a single time. The leading ten clones occupy roughly 8% of the sample. The sample comprised sorted CD4+, CD8+, or CD8+CD57+ T cells (not recorded which) from PBMCs. Receptor source: a human donor with severe aplastic anemia or a healthy control (not recorded which).

This clonotype was seen more than once but under ten times. CDR3 in DNA: TGTGCCAGCAGTTCGACTAGCGGCTATACGCAGTATTTT. Protein product: CASSSTSGYTQYF. The chain joins TRBV12-3 or TRBV12-4 to TRBJ2-3, with 9 bases aligning to TRBD2. The CDR3 sequence is 13 residues long. V was clipped by 4 bases and J by 7 bases; unmatched bases: 3.

This clonotype was counted a single time. The chain uses TRBV2 and TRBJ2-7; no clear D. The length of the CDR3 is 12 residues. The ends were cut back, 6 bases at V and 2 bases at J, with 8 bases in the middle. From germline, CDR1 is SNHLY and CDR2 FYNNEI. The CDR3 reads CASRVQTYEQYF. For the CDR3, the DNA is TGTGCCAGCAGGGTACAGACCTACGAGCAGTACTTC.

This clonotype came up many times. This chain links TRBV4-1 with TRBJ1-5; perhaps TRBD1 as D (5 bases). Deletions cut 4 bases from V and 4 bases from J, with 14 bases between. The germline V gene encodes CDR1 MGHRA and CDR2 YSYEKL. CDR3 length equals 15 residues. The DNA of the CDR3 is TGCGCCAGCAGCCCGGCTGACAGAGTTAATCAGCCCCAGCATTTT. The encoded protein is CASSPADRVNQPQHF.

Concerning this clonotype: The DNA is omitted, as the CDR3 cannot be located on it reliably, and the CDR3 follows TCRdb's listing. The chain employs TRBV7-2 and TRBJ2-4; TRBD1, the D gene given by the table, was not confirmed from the DNA. The CDR3 is made up of 18 amino acids, end residues included. Per the germline V gene, CDR1 is SGHTA and CDR2 is FQGNSA. This CDR3 is CASSFYICSASARYIQYF.

This clonotype turned up a few times. Relative to the germline gene, one junction end is altered; a read error may explain this. The V call is TRBV5-5, the J call TRBJ1-4; tentatively, D is TRBD1 (6 bases). This CDR3 has 16 residues. Germline assignment: CDR1 SGHKS and CDR2 YYEKEE (reference sequence). CDR3 nucleotides: TGCGCCAGCAGCTTGGCCGGGCAGGGGACTAATGAAAAACTGTTTTTT. Amino acids: CASSLAGQGTNEKLFF.

The chain links TRBV19 to TRBJ1-3, with TRBD1 matching 7 bases. Germline lookup yields CDR1 LNHDA and CDR2 SQIVND (reference sequence). The CDR3 loop spans 14 amino acids. Germline trimming cut 5 bases from V and 4 bases from J; bases unmatched to any gene: 5. In nucleotides, the CDR3 is TGTGCCAGTAGTCGGCAGGGGGAAGGAAACACCATATATTTT. Amino acids: CASSRQGEGNTIYF. Complete variable domain (other parts from reference TRBV19 and TRBJ1-3): DGGITQSPKYLFRKEGQNVTLSCEQNLNHDAMYWYRQDPGQGLRLIYYSQIVNDFQKGDIAEGYSVSREKKESFPLTVTSAQKNPTAFYLCASSRQGEGNTIYFGEGSWLTVV.

As for this clonotype: One end of the junction is discordant with germline, which a read error may explain. This chain joins TRBV7-8 and TRBJ1-2; D not resolved. CDR1 is SGHVS, CDR2 FQNEAQ, per germline. The CDR3 is made up of 13 amino acids. CDR3 DNA: TGTGCCAGCAGCTTAGGCCGGCGATATGGCCACACCTTC. It codes for CASSLGRRYGHTF.

The CDR3 loop reads CASSLGHPNQPQHF. In DNA form, the CDR3 reads TGTGCCAGCAGCTTGGGACATCCAAATCAGCCCCAGCATTTT. The chain has TRBV5-6 and TRBJ1-5; D gene unclear. Trimming removed 0 bases at V and 4 bases at J, with 8 bases between. CDR1 and CDR2 (germline): SGHDT, YYEEEE. The CDR3 runs 14 residues.

The CDR3 reads CASSDLTGGRTETQYF. The CDR3 DNA reads TGTGCCAGCAGCGATCTGACAGGGGGCCGGACAGAGACCCAGTACTTC. The gene calls are TRBV7-7 and TRBJ2-5, with 10 nucleotides matching TRBD1. The junction had 10 bases not matched to a gene; V was cut back by 5 bases and J by 4 bases. The CDR3 runs to 16 residues. Per the germline V gene, CDR1 is SSHAT and CDR2 is FNYEAQ (reference sequence).

This rearrangement joins TRBV19 to TRBJ2-1, with 9 bases matching TRBD1. Germline V CDR1 and CDR2: LNHDA, SQIVND (reference sequence). J was trimmed by 10 bases and V by 4 bases; bases with no gene match: 8. The CDR3 totals 14 residues. This CDR3 reads CASSRQGGNGEQFF. CDR3 coding DNA: TGTGCCAGTAGTAGACAGGGGGGCAACGGGGAGCAGTTCTTC.

This clonotype was recorded many times. The chain uses TRBV11-2 and TRBJ2-7, with D maybe TRBD1 (6 bases). Looked up from germline, CDR1 is SGHAT and CDR2 is FQNNGV. V lost 0 bases and J lost 2, with 11 bases in between. CDR3 size: 15 residues. CDR3 amino acids: CASSLEIRGPYEQYF. The CDR3 DNA is TGTGCCAGCAGCTTAGAAATCAGGGGCCCCTACGAGCAGTACTTC. Full variable domain (missing parts from reference TRBV11-2 and TRBJ2-7): EAGVAQSPRYKIIEKRQSVAFWCNPISGHATLYWYQQILGQGPKLLIQFQNNGVVDDSQLPKDRFSAERLKGVDSTLKIQPAKLEDSAVYLCASSLEIRGPYEQYFGPGTRLTVT.

The chain recombines TRBV10-3 with TRBJ2-5; TRBD1 matches at 8 bases. The V gene end was trimmed by 2 bases and the J gene end by 4 bases; junction bases not matched to a gene: 9. The germline gives CDR1 ENHRY, CDR2 SYGVKD. This CDR3 region has 16 residues. CDR3 amino acids: CAISEPKGGTGETQYF. The DNA for the CDR3 is TGTGCCATCAGTGAGCCTAAAGGGGGGACAGGAGAGACCCAGTACTTC.

Comment on this clonotype: One end of the junction fails to match germline, which may point to a read error. The chain couples TRBV20-1 to TRBJ1-3; 7 bases agree with TRBD1. This CDR3 is 17 amino acids long. Germline CDR1 is DFQATT and CDR2 is SNEGSKA (reference sequence). In nucleotides, the CDR3 is TGCAGTGCTAGAGGGGCAGGGGGTGCGTTCGGTGGAAACACCATGTATTTT. Protein: CSARGAGGAFGGNTMYF.

This clonotype was counted ten times or more. The chain recombines TRBV3-1 with TRBJ2-3; TRBD2 aligns across 13 bases. CDR1 is LGHDT, CDR2 YNNKEL, per germline (reference sequence). Unmatched junction bases numbered 3, after V lost 4 bases and J lost 8 bases. The CDR3 runs 14 residues. The DNA of the CDR3 is TGTGCCAGCAGCCCAACTAGCGGGGGGGTTACGCAGTATTTT. Amino acids: CASSPTSGGVTQYF.

This clonotype was picked up one time. V and J are TRBV2 and TRBJ2-7; 7 bases are shared with TRBD1. This CDR3 contains 15 residues. The J segment lost 2 bases and the V segment lost 3 bases, leaving 7 bases of the junction unmatched. Germline V gene data show CDR1 as SNHLY and CDR2 as FYNNEI. CDR3 coding DNA: TGTGCCAGCAGTGACCCGCCGGGACAGACCTACGAGCAGTACTTC. Translated, it gives CASSDPPGQTYEQYF. Filled out from reference TRBV2 and TRBJ2-7, the complete variable domain reads EPEVTQTPSHQVTQMGQEVILRCVPISNHLYFYWYRQILGQKVEFLVSFYNNEISEKSEIFDDQFSVERPDGSNFTLKIRSTKLEDSAMYFCASSDPPGQTYEQYFGPGTRLTVT.

The rearrangement joins TRBV6-5 to TRBJ2-7; 8 bases are shared with TRBD2. The length of the CDR3 is 11 residues. CDR1 and CDR2 (germline): MNHEY, SVGAGI. The V gene end was trimmed by 6 bases and the J gene end by 7 bases; junction bases not matched to a gene: 2. The CDR3 nucleotides read TGTGCCAGCAGGTTAGCGGGGGAGCAGTACTTC. It is translated as CASRLAGEQYF.

About this clonotype itself: At one end the junction does not follow the germline gene, possibly because of a read error. The genes are TRBV5-1 and TRBJ2-1, with TRBD2 as a possible D gene (6 bases). Germline V gene data show CDR1 as SGHRS and CDR2 as YFSETQ. The CDR3 runs to 11 residues. DNA for the CDR3: TGCGCCAGCAGCTTGGGGGGGGACTCAGCTTTC. Translation gives CASSLGGDSAF.

This clonotype has more than one count but fewer than ten. The chain employs TRBV7-2 and TRBJ2-1, with D tentatively TRBD2 (5 bases). With 6 bases removed from V and 3 bases from J, the gap between germline ends came to 12 bases. Germline assignment: CDR1 SGHTA and CDR2 FQGNSA. The CDR3 is 14 residues long. CDR3 protein: CASRASQLYNEQFF. In DNA form, the CDR3 reads TGTGCCAGCAGGGCTAGCCAGCTCTACAATGAGCAGTTCTTC.

This clonotype occurred a few times. This chain joins TRBV7-9 and TRBJ2-7; D not certain. The germline V gene has CDR1 SEHNR and CDR2 FQNEAQ (reference sequence). Trimming left V 4 bases short and J 13 bases short, with 14 bases between. This CDR3 has 11 amino acids. Here the CDR3 reads CASSSSAVDYF. For the CDR3, the DNA is TGTGCCAGCAGCTCCTCGGCGGTTGATTACTTC.

V is TRBV7-2 and J is TRBJ2-3; 13 nucleotides agree with TRBD2. Trimming at V came to 5 bases and at J to 0 bases, leaving 5 bases not matched to a gene. The CDR3 extends over 17 amino acids. Germline CDR1 reads SGHTA; CDR2 reads FQGNSA. In nucleotides, the CDR3 is TGTGCCAGCAGCCCGCGACTAGCGGGGGGTAGCACAGATACGCAGTATTTT. Translation gives CASSPRLAGGSTDTQYF. Full variable domain (outside the CDR3, taken from reference TRBV7-2 and TRBJ2-3): GAGVSQSPSNKVTEKGKDVELRCDPISGHTALYWYRQSLGQGLEFLIYFQGNSAPDKSGLPSDRFSAERTGGSVSTLTIQRTQQEDSAVYLCASSPRLAGGSTDTQYFGPGTRLTVL.

The chain is built from TRBV10-3 and TRBJ2-3, with D possibly matching TRBD2 (6 bases). CDR3 length: 16 residues. Looked up from germline, CDR1 is ENHRY and CDR2 is SYGVKD. Trimming removed 11 bases from V and 2 bases from J, with 23 bases in between. The CDR3 loop is CAEGTARDFYTDTQYF. CDR3 in DNA: TGTGCCGAAGGAACCGCTCGGGACTTTTACACAGATACGCAGTATTTT.

The chain employs TRBV20-1 and TRBJ2-7, with 11 nucleotides matching TRBD2. This CDR3 is 14 amino acids long. Losses at the gene ends were 5 bases for V and 3 bases for J; bases not matched to a gene: 6. The germline V gene encodes CDR1 DFQATT and CDR2 SNEGSKA (reference sequence). The chain's CDR3 is CSAPRGTSGYEQYF. CDR3 DNA sequence: TGCAGTGCTCCCAGGGGGACTAGCGGCTACGAGCAGTACTTC.

This sequence joins TRBV9 and TRBJ2-7; either TRBD1 or TRBD2 may supply D (5 bases each). Germline V lookup: CDR1 SGDLS, CDR2 YYNGEE. Between the trimmed V and J ends, which lost 4 bases and 4 bases, there was a span of 15 bases. This CDR3 has 14 residues. CDR3 region: CASSKTGTEYEQYF. The CDR3 DNA reads TGTGCCAGCAGCAAGACTGGGACGGAATACGAGCAGTACTTC.

The chain uses TRBV10-3 and TRBJ1-6; D ambiguous. The CDR3 length is 12 residues. The V end lost 11 bases, the J end lost 6 bases, and 11 bases lay between the germline ends. Germline lookup yields CDR1 ENHRY and CDR2 SYGVKD. CDR3 in amino acids: CAPQERNSPLHF. In nucleotides, the CDR3 is TGTGCCCCCCAAGAGCGTAATTCACCCCTCCACTTT.

The chain has TRBV24-1 and TRBJ2-3, with TRBD2 matching over 7 bases. Germline values: CDR1 KGHDR, CDR2 SFDVKD. V lost 12 bases to trimming and J lost 0 bases; unmatched junction nucleotides: 11. There are 15 residues in the CDR3. The CDR3 DNA follows: TGTGCCTCCCGTGGGACTACCCTCAGCACAGATACGCAGTATTTT. Translated, it gives CASRGTTLSTDTQYF.

This chain links TRBV10-3 with TRBJ1-2; a possible D gene is TRBD1 (6 bases). The CDR3 has 14 residues. Germline CDR1 and CDR2: ENHRY and SYGVKD. V was trimmed by 4 bases and J by 4 bases, leaving 13 bases between them. The CDR3 loop is CAISGTGLSYGYTF. CDR3 nucleotide sequence: TGTGCCATCAGTGGAACAGGGCTCTCCTATGGCTACACCTTC.

The J gene is TRBJ1-2, the V gene TRBV20-1, with D unresolved. The CDR3 covers 14 residues. V was pared by 3 bases and J by 6 bases, with 17 bases between. Germline CDR1 reads DFQATT; CDR2 reads SNEGSKA (reference sequence). The CDR3 sequence is CSARLTVREDGYTF. The CDR3 region has the DNA TGCAGTGCTAGGCTGACGGTCCGAGAGGATGGCTACACCTTC.

This clonotype was seen many times. The genes are TRBV5-5 and TRBJ1-1; no clear D gene. Trimming pared 4 bases from V and 1 base from J, leaving 17 bases between. CDR3 length: 16 amino acids. Germline V gives CDR1 SGHKS, CDR2 YYEKEE (reference sequence). The CDR3, as DNA: TGTGCCAGCAGCCCCAACCGGGGAACGGAGAACACTGAAGCTTTCTTT. Protein product: CASSPNRGTENTEAFF.

CDR3 DNA sequence: TGCAGTGCTAGGGGACCAGACACTTACGAGCAGTACTTC. Translating it yields CSARGPDTYEQYF. J is TRBJ2-5 and V is TRBV20-1; possibly TRBD1 or TRBD2 for D (5 bases each). The J call is doubtful: the DNA matches TRBJ2-7 better. The CDR3 length is 13 residues. Germline loops: CDR1 DFQATT, CDR2 SNEGSKA (reference sequence).

This chain joins TRBV5-1 and TRBJ2-5; 13 bases are shared with TRBD2. After removal of 4 bases from V and 0 bases from J, the junction contained 9 bases not matched to a gene. The CDR3 spans 18 residues. CDR1 is SGHRS, CDR2 YFSETQ, per germline. The CDR3 reads CASSIGLAGASYQETQYF. CDR3 DNA: TGCGCCAGCAGCATCGGACTAGCGGGGGCCTCGTACCAAGAGACCCAGTACTTC. The full variable domain, in which reference TRBV5-1 and TRBJ2-5 provide the parts outside the CDR3, is KAGVTQTPRYLIKTRGQQVTLSCSPISGHRSVSWYQQTPGQGLQFLFEYFSETQRNKGNFPGRFSGRQFSNSRSEMNVSTLELGDSALYLCASSIGLAGASYQETQYFGPGTRLLVL.

This clonotype occurred many times. V usage is TRBV7-2 and J usage is TRBJ2-1, with a weak D call TRBD2 (6 bases). The germline CDR1 and CDR2 sequences are SGHTA and FQGNSA. The CDR3 totals 18 residues. V shed 4 bases and J shed 2 bases, with 21 bases lying between them. The CDR3 reads CASSYGAGRVMAYNEQFF. The CDR3 region has the DNA TGTGCCAGCAGCTACGGGGCGGGGCGGGTGATGGCCTACAATGAGCAGTTCTTC. The whole variable domain, remainder taken from reference TRBV7-2 and TRBJ2-1, is GAGVSQSPSNKVTEKGKDVELRCDPISGHTALYWYRQSLGQGLEFLIYFQGNSAPDKSGLPSDRFSAERTGGSVSTLTIQRTQQEDSAVYLCASSYGAGRVMAYNEQFFGPGTRLTVL.

Remarks on this clonotype: A much larger clone sits a single nucleotide away, making a read error possible. The chain links TRBV6-1 to TRBJ2-1; D may be TRBD1 (6 bases). The germline V gene has CDR1 MNHNS and CDR2 SASEGT. The CDR3 covers 16 residues. The germline V and J ends were trimmed by 4 bases and 3 bases, with 16 bases remaining between them. DNA for the CDR3: TGTGCCAGCAGTGGTCCCACAGGGCCCTACTACAATGAGCAGTTCTTC. Translating it yields CASSGPTGPYYNEQFF.